This is a list of T cell receptor beta chains from one sample in a study of T-cell memory formation after mild COVID-19. TCRdb re-called the 5' RACE reads through MiXCR, storing one row per CDR3 protein. The data hold roughly 510,000 distinct CDR3 sequences, with around a sixth observed a single time. The sequencing sample was made of PBMCs or a T cell subset sorted from them (not recorded which). The receptor source for this set is an adult woman who had mild COVID-19 (a few samples of this study predate the infection). Cell type and time point are not known. Both conserved end residues are part of each CDR3. The order of the fields is V gene, clone size, D gene, CDR3 length, J gene, CDR3 DNA, CDR3 protein. D genes are given only for firm matches. Clone size is shown for a subset of rows, as once, few, many or a class of expanded clone.

v_gene: TRBV7-2
abundance: -
d_gene: -
len: 12
j_gene: TRBJ1-1
CDR3nt: TGTGCCAGCAGCTTAGCGACCGCTGAAGCTTTCTTT
CDR3aa: CASSLATAEAFF

v_gene: TRBV7-9
abundance: -
d_gene: TRBD1
len: 14
j_gene: TRBJ2-5
CDR3nt: TGTGCCAGCAGCTGGACAGGGAACGGAGAGACCCAGTACTTC
CDR3aa: CASSWTGNGETQYF

v_gene: TRBV10-3
abundance: few
d_gene: -
len: 13
j_gene: TRBJ1-2
CDR3nt: TGTGCCATCAGAGACCCCGGGTTAGAGGGCTACACCTTC
CDR3aa: CAIRDPGLEGYTF

v_gene: TRBV7-9
abundance: few
d_gene: -
len: 16
j_gene: TRBJ1-1
CDR3nt: TGTGCCAGCAGCTTGTTTATCAGGGTCCCGAACACTGAAGCTTTCTTT
CDR3aa: CASSLFIRVPNTEAFF

v_gene: TRBV11-2
abundance: few
d_gene: -
len: 12
j_gene: TRBJ2-7
CDR3nt: TGTGCCAGCAGCACCCGTTCCAACGAGCAGTACTTC
CDR3aa: CASSTRSNEQYF

v_gene: TRBV29-1
abundance: few
d_gene: TRBD2
len: 13
j_gene: TRBJ2-2
CDR3nt: TGCAGCGTTCGACTAGCGGGAGCCGGGGAGCTGTTTTTT
CDR3aa: CSVRLAGAGELFF

v_gene: TRBV10-3
abundance: -
d_gene: TRBD1
len: 15
j_gene: TRBJ1-6
CDR3nt: TGTGCCATCAGACCGACAGGGAAGGGTAATTCACCCCTCCACTTT
CDR3aa: CAIRPTGKGNSPLHF

v_gene: TRBV14
abundance: -
d_gene: -
len: 15
j_gene: TRBJ1-4
CDR3nt: TGTGCCAGCAGCCCTCGGTGGGGCGCTCCCGAAAAACTGTTTTTT
CDR3aa: CASSPRWGAPEKLFF

v_gene: TRBV5-6
abundance: few
d_gene: -
len: 13
j_gene: TRBJ1-1
CDR3nt: TGTGCCAGCAGCTTGGAGGTCACAGGGGAAGCTTTCTTT
CDR3aa: CASSLEVTGEAFF

v_gene: TRBV20-1
abundance: -
d_gene: TRBD2
len: 15
j_gene: TRBJ2-1
CDR3nt: TGCAGTGCTCCCGACAGCGGGACTGGCCACAATGAGCAGTTCTTC
CDR3aa: CSAPDSGTGHNEQFF

v_gene: TRBV20-1
abundance: -
d_gene: TRBD1
len: 18
j_gene: TRBJ1-3
CDR3nt: TGCAGTGCTAGAGGGGCTCGGGACAGCGATACTTCTGGAAACACCATATATTTT
CDR3aa: CSARGARDSDTSGNTIYF

v_gene: TRBV29-1
abundance: few
d_gene: -
len: 13
j_gene: TRBJ1-2
CDR3nt: TGCAGCGTACAACAGGGAAATTCGTATGGCTACACCTTC
CDR3aa: CSVQQGNSYGYTF

v_gene: TRBV9
abundance: -
d_gene: TRBD2
len: 15
j_gene: TRBJ2-1
CDR3nt: TGTGCCAGCAGCGGTCGACTAGCGGGGGAAAATGAGCAGTTCTTC
CDR3aa: CASSGRLAGENEQFF

v_gene: TRBV9
abundance: few
d_gene: -
len: 15
j_gene: TRBJ2-3
CDR3nt: TGTGCCAGCAGCGGGATGAGTACCAGCACAGATACGCAGTATTTT
CDR3aa: CASSGMSTSTDTQYF

v_gene: TRBV10-2
abundance: -
d_gene: TRBD2
len: 16
j_gene: TRBJ2-3
CDR3nt: TGCGCCAGCAGTGAGTCTTGGACTAGCGGCGTCGATACGCAGTATTTT
CDR3aa: CASSESWTSGVDTQYF

v_gene: TRBV6-6
abundance: few
d_gene: TRBD1
len: 16
j_gene: TRBJ1-2
CDR3nt: TGTGCCAGCAGTTATTCTACAGGGGGGGTTGACTATGGCTACACCTTC
CDR3aa: CASSYSTGGVDYGYTF

v_gene: TRBV7-6
abundance: -
d_gene: TRBD2
len: 14
j_gene: TRBJ2-7
CDR3nt: TGTGCCAGCAGCTTTTCGTCTAGCGGCAACGAGCAGTACTTC
CDR3aa: CASSFSSSGNEQYF

v_gene: TRBV6-1
abundance: -
d_gene: TRBD1
len: 16
j_gene: TRBJ2-2
CDR3nt: TGTGCCAGCGTGTCGACAGGGTCTCCGGTCACCGGGGAGCTGTTTTTT
CDR3aa: CASVSTGSPVTGELFF

v_gene: TRBV3-1
abundance: -
d_gene: TRBD2
len: 15
j_gene: TRBJ2-5
CDR3nt: TGTGCCAGCAGCCTCGGCCCTGGACTAGCAGAGACCCAGTACTTC
CDR3aa: CASSLGPGLAETQYF

v_gene: TRBV15
abundance: -
d_gene: TRBD1
len: 15
j_gene: TRBJ1-3
CDR3nt: TGTGCCACCAGCGCCAACAGGGGCTCTGGAAACACCATATATTTT
CDR3aa: CATSANRGSGNTIYF

v_gene: TRBV7-3
abundance: few
d_gene: TRBD2
len: 15
j_gene: TRBJ2-1
CDR3nt: TGTGCCAGCAGCTACGGACTAGCGGGAGCCGGTGAGCAGTTCTTC
CDR3aa: CASSYGLAGAGEQFF

v_gene: TRBV6-1
abundance: -
d_gene: -
len: 14
j_gene: TRBJ2-5
CDR3nt: TGTGCCAGCAGTGTGGGTATTACTGAGGAGACCCAGTACTTC
CDR3aa: CASSVGITEETQYF

v_gene: TRBV13
abundance: -
d_gene: TRBD1
len: 17
j_gene: TRBJ2-5
CDR3nt: TGTGCCAGCAGCTCCATCTCCCGGGACAGGGACCAAGAGACCCAGTACTTC
CDR3aa: CASSSISRDRDQETQYF

v_gene: TRBV13
abundance: -
d_gene: TRBD1
len: 14
j_gene: TRBJ2-1
CDR3nt: TGTGCCAGCAGCCTGCCGGGACAGGGTGTAGAGCAGTTCTTC
CDR3aa: CASSLPGQGVEQFF

v_gene: TRBV7-8
abundance: few
d_gene: TRBD2
len: 18
j_gene: TRBJ2-3
CDR3nt: TGTGCCAGCAGCTCGTTCGGGGCTAGCGGACCTAGCACAGATACGCAGTATTTT
CDR3aa: CASSSFGASGPSTDTQYF

v_gene: TRBV25-1
abundance: few
d_gene: -
len: 15
j_gene: TRBJ2-7
CDR3nt: TGTGCCAGCAGTGAGGGTTATGGGGGGACCTACGAGCAGTACTTC
CDR3aa: CASSEGYGGTYEQYF

v_gene: TRBV5-1
abundance: few
d_gene: TRBD1
len: 15
j_gene: TRBJ1-1
CDR3nt: TGCGCCAGCAGCTCGCTGAGGGACAGGGCTTCTGAAGCTTTCTTT
CDR3aa: CASSSLRDRASEAFF

v_gene: TRBV6-4
abundance: few
d_gene: -
len: 15
j_gene: TRBJ1-1
CDR3nt: TGTGCCAGCAGTGACCGCTTGGTCTCTGAAGGCGCGGCTTTCTTT
CDR3aa: CASSDRLVSEGAAFF

v_gene: TRBV29-1
abundance: few
d_gene: -
len: 14
j_gene: TRBJ1-2
CDR3nt: TGCAGCGTTGAAGATTCAGGGTTGGGGGTCGGCTACACCTTC
CDR3aa: CSVEDSGLGVGYTF

v_gene: TRBV7-9
abundance: few
d_gene: -
len: 17
j_gene: TRBJ2-1
CDR3nt: TGTGCCAGCAGCAGGAGGGGGGATAGCGGGTACTACAATGAGCAGTTCTTC
CDR3aa: CASSRRGDSGYYNEQFF

v_gene: TRBV29-1
abundance: -
d_gene: -
len: 11
j_gene: TRBJ1-2
CDR3nt: TGCAGCGCCCAACATAATCATGGCTACACCTTC
CDR3aa: CSAQHNHGYTF

v_gene: TRBV30
abundance: few
d_gene: TRBD1
len: 15
j_gene: TRBJ1-1
CDR3nt: TGTGCCTGGGACGTGACAGGGGTGATGAACACTGAAGCTTTCTTT
CDR3aa: CAWDVTGVMNTEAFF

v_gene: TRBV5-4
abundance: -
d_gene: -
len: 14
j_gene: TRBJ2-5
CDR3nt: TGTGCCAGCAGCTTGGATCCGGGGAGGGAGACCCAGTACTTC
CDR3aa: CASSLDPGRETQYF

v_gene: TRBV20-1
abundance: -
d_gene: -
len: 15
j_gene: TRBJ1-2
CDR3nt: TGCAGTGCTTCGGCATCGGGGGCCGGAGGTTATGGCTACACCTTC
CDR3aa: CSASASGAGGYGYTF

v_gene: TRBV7-2
abundance: -
d_gene: -
len: 14
j_gene: TRBJ2-7
CDR3nt: TGTGCCAGCAGCTCGTATCTAGCGTACTACGAGCAGTACTTC
CDR3aa: CASSSYLAYYEQYF

v_gene: TRBV14
abundance: few
d_gene: -
len: 13
j_gene: TRBJ2-3
CDR3nt: TGTGCCAGCAGGGACGGGGGCACAGATACGCAGTATTTT
CDR3aa: CASRDGGTDTQYF

v_gene: TRBV20-1
abundance: few
d_gene: TRBD2
len: 15
j_gene: TRBJ2-5
CDR3nt: TGCAGTGCTACAAGTCGGACTAGCGGGGGGGAGACCCAGTACTTC
CDR3aa: CSATSRTSGGETQYF

v_gene: TRBV20-1
abundance: few
d_gene: -
len: 14
j_gene: TRBJ1-6
CDR3nt: TGCAGTGCTAGCCCCGGGACGGATAATTCACCCCTCCACTTT
CDR3aa: CSASPGTDNSPLHF

v_gene: TRBV2
abundance: few
d_gene: TRBD2
len: 13
j_gene: TRBJ2-1
CDR3nt: TGTGCCAGCAGTGGACTAGCGGAGAGTGAGCAGTTCTTC
CDR3aa: CASSGLAESEQFF

v_gene: TRBV6-5
abundance: -
d_gene: TRBD2
len: 16
j_gene: TRBJ2-5
CDR3nt: TGTGCCAGCAGTATACAGACTAGCGGGGGAGTGGAGACCCAGTACTTC
CDR3aa: CASSIQTSGGVETQYF

v_gene: TRBV6-4
abundance: few
d_gene: -
len: 14
j_gene: TRBJ1-4
CDR3nt: TGTGCCAGCAGTGAATCCGGGACTAATGAAAAACTGTTTTTT
CDR3aa: CASSESGTNEKLFF

v_gene: TRBV11-3
abundance: -
d_gene: -
len: 15
j_gene: TRBJ1-1
CDR3nt: TGTGCCAGCAGCTTACGGCCCAAGGGTTCGACTGAAGCTTTCTTT
CDR3aa: CASSLRPKGSTEAFF

v_gene: TRBV6-4
abundance: few
d_gene: TRBD2
len: 14
j_gene: TRBJ2-1
CDR3nt: TGTGCCAGCAGTGACGGACTAGCGGGAAATGAGCAGTTCTTC
CDR3aa: CASSDGLAGNEQFF

v_gene: TRBV10-3
abundance: -
d_gene: TRBD1
len: 13
j_gene: TRBJ2-4
CDR3nt: TGTGCCACAGAAGACAGGGCCGCAAACATTCAGTACTTC
CDR3aa: CATEDRAANIQYF

v_gene: TRBV6-2/TRBV6-3
abundance: -
d_gene: TRBD1
len: 11
j_gene: TRBJ1-2
CDR3nt: TGTGCCAGCAGCCCCGGACAGGTGGAAACCTTC
CDR3aa: CASSPGQVETF